This record looks at one T cell receptor beta chain sequence and its context. Its cognate antigen is unknown. The germline V and J ends were trimmed by 4 bases and 3 bases, with 19 bases remaining between them. Per germline, CDR1 SGDLS and CDR2 YYNGEE. The CDR3 length is 17 residues. The data are from a study of cytomegalovirus exposure and HLA in healthy donors. About the research overall: The same platform used for the roughly 600 first-cohort repertoires was also used for the roughly 130 validation repertoires, as a later analysis reported. General study results and limits: Subsequent analysis revealed that first-cohort TCR clusters tended to co-occur in the 95 to 150 validation repertoires.

The protocol was immunoSEQ multiplex PCR, while the TCRdb copy is restricted to in-frame clones and leaves out a portion. The sample includes approximately 60,000 clones, 92% seen only once; the top ten take 1% to 1.5%. The gene calls are TRBV9 and TRBJ2-2, with a weak D call TRBD1 (5 bases). This clonotype was sampled from a woman between 18 and 29 years old in good health and CMV-seronegative. The sequencing input was PBMCs. CDR3 amino acids: CASSLPTDSWDTGELFF. The DNA of the CDR3 is TGTGCCAGCAGCTTACCGACCGACAGCTGGGACACCGGGGAGCTGTTTTTT.